This T cell receptor (beta chain) was profiled in a study of blood T cells in healthy people across ages. Trimming at V came to 4 bases and at J to 3 bases, leaving 4 bases not matched to a gene. The CDR3 has 15 residues. Germline V gene sequence: CDR1 SGHTA, CDR2 FQGNSA. PCR was performed a second time for about 7 to 11 cycles using a sample-barcoded 5' primer and a J-beta primer mix. Via MiXCR, TCRdb re-called the 5' RACE reads, giving one row per CDR3 protein. The data show 1.5 million to 2 million distinct CDR3 sequences, around 48% seen once. Points from the study as a whole: Strong correlation existed between TCR beta diversity and naive T cell percentage. There were more naive CD4+ cells and higher diversity in long-lived donors than in aged donors.

Worth noting for this clonotype: Antigen unknown.

J is TRBJ1-4 and V is TRBV7-2; TRBD1 agrees at 8 bases. The sample taken for sequencing was blood. The sequence came from a woman aged 40 to 49 in good health. CDR3 region: CASSSNRGSNEKLFF. In DNA form, the CDR3 reads TGTGCCAGCAGCTCGAACAGGGGGTCTAATGAAAAACTGTTTTTT.